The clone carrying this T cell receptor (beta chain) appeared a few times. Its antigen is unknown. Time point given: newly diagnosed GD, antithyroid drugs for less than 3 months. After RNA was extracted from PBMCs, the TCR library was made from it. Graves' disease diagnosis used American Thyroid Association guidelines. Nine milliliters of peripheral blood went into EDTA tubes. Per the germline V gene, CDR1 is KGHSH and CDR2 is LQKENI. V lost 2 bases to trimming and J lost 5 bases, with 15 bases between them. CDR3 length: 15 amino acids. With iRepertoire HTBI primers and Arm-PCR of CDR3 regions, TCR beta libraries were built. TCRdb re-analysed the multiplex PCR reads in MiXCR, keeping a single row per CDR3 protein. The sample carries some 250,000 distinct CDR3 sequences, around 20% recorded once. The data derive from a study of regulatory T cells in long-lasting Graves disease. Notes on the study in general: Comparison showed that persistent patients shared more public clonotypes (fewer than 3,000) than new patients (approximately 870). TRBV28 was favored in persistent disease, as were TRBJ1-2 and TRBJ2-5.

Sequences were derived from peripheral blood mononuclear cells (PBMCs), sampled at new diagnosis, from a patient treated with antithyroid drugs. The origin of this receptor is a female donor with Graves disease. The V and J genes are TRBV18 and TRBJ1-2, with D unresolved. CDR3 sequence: CASSPASDGLYGYTF. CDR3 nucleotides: TGTGCCAGCTCACCAGCATCGGACGGATTATATGGCTACACCTTC.